The clone carrying this T cell receptor beta chain appeared many times. This sample was taken from a study of T cells in Graves' hyperthyroidism and ophthalmopathy. The CDR3 totals 17 residues. Germline V lookup: CDR1 SGHAT, CDR2 FQNNGV. V lost 0 bases, J lost 3 bases, and 17 bases lay in between. Amplification yielded TCR beta CDR3 regions, with RNA transcripts as the source. In the first-round RT-PCR of the TCR CDR3, the HTBI primer set was used. TCRdb reanalysed the multiplex PCR reads using MiXCR and keeps one entry per CDR3 protein. Of 480,000 or so distinct CDR3 sequences in the sample, around 43% were seen once.

The sequenced sample was peripheral blood or thyroid tissue (not recorded which). The chain is built from TRBV11-2 and TRBJ2-5; no definite D call. The receptor was derived from an adult woman with Graves' disease, either hyperthyroidism or ophthalmopathy (not recorded which). CDR3: CASSLDQSDQLKETQYF. DNA of the CDR3: TGTGCCAGCAGCTTAGATCAGAGCGACCAACTAAAAGAGACCCAGTACTTC.